The source of this TCR beta chain is a study of chemoradiotherapy in HPV16-positive cancers. Study-wide results and limits: Non-HPV-specific T cells did not expand in tumors during treatment, whereas candidate HPV-specific clones and E7-related motifs did.

Per the germline V gene, CDR1 is SEHNR and CDR2 is FQNEAQ (reference sequence). Trimming cost V 0 bases and J 2 bases; bases outside gene matches: 10. This CDR3 comprises 19 residues. Over chemoradiotherapy, repertoires were sampled more than once. Using immunoSEQ multiplex PCR, the repertoire was profiled, and TCRdb retains in-frame clones only, with some absent. This sample has about 5,700 clones, with 85% to 90% found just once. Comments on this clone: What it recognizes is unknown.

This rearrangement joins TRBV7-9 to TRBJ2-4, with TRBD2 matching over 10 bases. This material consisted of tumor tissue, taken from a patient who underwent chemoradiotherapy. The TCR comes from a human donor with HPV-associated anogenital cancer. In nucleotides, the CDR3 is TGTGCCAGCAGCTTAGCCCCCTGGGGAGCGGGGGGGACCAAAAACATTCAGTACTTC. Amino acid sequence: CASSLAPWGAGGTKNIQYF. The variable domain in full, with the rest retrieved from reference TRBV7-9 and TRBJ2-4, is DTGVSQNPRHKITKRGQNVTFRCDPISEHNRLYWYRQTLGQGPEFLTYFQNEAQLEKSRLLSDRFSAERPKGSFSTLEIQRTEQGDSAMYLCASSLAPWGAGGTKNIQYFGAGTRLSVL.